Shown below are 5 T cell receptor beta chains from a single sample sequenced in a study of shared clonotypes between healthy human individuals. Method: immunoSEQ multiplex PCR; TCRdb's copy keeps in-frame clones and lacks some. Among about 650,000 clones listed, nearly 97% were seen once. Naive CD8 isolation took CD45RO-negative cells positively selected for CCR7 and excluded terminally differentiated effector memory CD45RA+ cells. Sample: naive CD8+ T cells sorted from blood. These receptors were taken from a woman in her twenties or thirties in good health.

This rearrangement joins TRBV5-1 to TRBJ2-7; weak D call: TRBD2 (5 bases). The CDR3 loop spans 15 amino acids. Per germline, CDR1 SGHRS and CDR2 YFSETQ. V lost 0 bases, J lost 2 bases, and 12 bases lay in between. The CDR3, as DNA: TGCGCCAGCAGCTTGGGGTTTAGCGCACCCTACGAGCAGTACTTC. Translating gives CASSLGFSAPYEQYF.

This clone was found once. The V call is TRBV7-9, the J call TRBJ1-1, with 9 bases fitting TRBD1. V was clipped by 6 bases and J by 6 bases; unmatched bases: 8. The CDR3 contains 14 residues. Germline lookup yields CDR1 SEHNR and CDR2 FQNEAQ (reference sequence). This chain's CDR3 is CASRETGGRAEAFF. Here the CDR3 DNA reads TGTGCCAGCAGAGAAACAGGGGGCAGGGCTGAAGCTTTCTTT.

The chain links TRBV13 to TRBJ1-1, with a possible D match to TRBD1 (5 bases). This CDR3 spans 15 amino acids. Germline V lookup: CDR1 PRHDT, CDR2 FYEKMQ (reference sequence). V was clipped by 3 bases and J by 5 bases, with 16 bases between them. Here the CDR3 reads CASSLPRGSDTEAFF. The CDR3 region has the DNA TGTGCCAGCAGCTTGCCCCGGGGGTCAGATACTGAAGCTTTCTTT.

The chain recombines TRBV7-9 with TRBJ2-3; no definite D call. The germline V gene has CDR1 SEHNR and CDR2 FQNEAQ (reference sequence). This CDR3 has 13 residues. Trimming took 1 base from V and 4 from J, leaving 6 bases between them. The CDR3 protein is CASSLGTADTQYF. The DNA for the CDR3 is TGTGCCAGCAGCTTAGGGACGGCAGATACGCAGTATTTT.

This clone is a singleton in its sample. The chain uses TRBV28 and TRBJ2-7, with 9 bases matching TRBD1. This CDR3 spans 14 amino acids. V gave up 5 bases and J gave up 2 bases; unmatched junction bases: 4. Germline V gene sequence: CDR1 MDHEN, CDR2 SYDVKM. CDR3 residues: CASSGDRGAYEQYF. The CDR3 DNA reads TGTGCCAGCAGTGGTGACAGGGGGGCCTACGAGCAGTACTTC. Drawing the rest from reference TRBV28 and TRBJ2-7, the complete variable domain is DVKVTQSSRYLVKRTGEKVFLECVQDMDHENMFWYRQDPGLGLRLIYFSYDVKMKEKGDIPEGYSVSREKKERFSLILESASTNQTSMYLCASSGDRGAYEQYFGPGTRLTVT.